This T cell receptor (beta chain) was observed in a study of shared clonotypes between healthy human individuals. This clone was found a few times. Germline V lookup: CDR1 SNHLY, CDR2 FYNNEI. CDR3 length equals 12 residues. V was trimmed by 5 bases and J by 10 bases, leaving 14 bases between them. The assay was immunoSEQ multiplex PCR, and TCRdb's table has in-frame clones only and misses some. Of about 1 million clones listed, around 76% are singletons. Sequences were obtained from memory CD4+ T cells sorted from blood. The subset was: CD45RA-negative fraction. This TCR was sampled from a man aged 18 to 29 in good health. J is TRBJ1-2 and V is TRBV2; D not resolved. The CDR3 loop reads CASSSGPPYYTF. CDR3 sequence (DNA): TGTGCCAGCAGTTCGGGCCCCCCTTACTACACCTTC. Complete variable domain (other parts from reference TRBV2 and TRBJ1-2): EPEVTQTPSHQVTQMGQEVILRCVPISNHLYFYWYRQILGQKVEFLVSFYNNEISEKSEIFDDQFSVERPDGSNFTLKIRSTKLEDSAMYFCASSSGPPYYTFGSGTRLTVV.